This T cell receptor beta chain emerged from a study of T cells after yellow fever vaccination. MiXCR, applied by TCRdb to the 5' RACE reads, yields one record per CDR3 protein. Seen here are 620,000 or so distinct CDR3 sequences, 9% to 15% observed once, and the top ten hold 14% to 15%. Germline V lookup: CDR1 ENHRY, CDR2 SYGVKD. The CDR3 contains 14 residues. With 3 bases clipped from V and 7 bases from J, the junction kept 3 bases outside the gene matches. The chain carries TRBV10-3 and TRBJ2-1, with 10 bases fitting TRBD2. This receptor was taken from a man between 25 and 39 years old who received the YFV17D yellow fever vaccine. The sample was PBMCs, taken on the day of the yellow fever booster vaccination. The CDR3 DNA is TGTGCCATCAGTGAACCGACTAGCGGGAATGAGCAGTTCTTC. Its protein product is CAISEPTSGNEQFF.